The clone carrying this T cell receptor beta chain was seen repeatedly, ten times or more. Its matching antigen is unknown. Library preparation (for TCRbeta) was performed with unique molecular identifiers. TCRdb reanalysed the PCR reads using MiXCR and keeps one entry per CDR3 protein. The profile shows about 200,000 distinct CDR3 sequences, 5.5% to 7% of them singletons. The data are from a study of T-cell reconstitution after alpha-beta-depleted transplantation in children. Overall study results and limits: Expanded clones from the graft, numbering several hundred, reportedly supplied alpha-beta T cells about two months after transplant. Newly made T cells mostly supplied T-cell counts and diversity one year after transplant. In some patients, recipient T cells and intrathymic progenitors surviving conditioning explained high day-60 diversity.

V was trimmed by 3 bases and J by 5 bases, leaving 20 bases between them. Germline CDR1 reads SGDLS; CDR2 reads YYNGEE. The CDR3 is 16 residues long. The source was PBMCs, collected before TCRalphabeta/CD19-depleted stem cell transplant. The rearrangement links TRBV9 to TRBJ1-1; maybe TRBD1 (5 bases). The source of this sequence is a girl less than two years old with combined immunodeficiency, due to receive a stem cell transplant. CDR3 DNA sequence: TGTGCCAGCAGCGCCGCAACAGGTTGGGCGGCGACTGAAGCTTTCTTT. It encodes CASSAATGWAATEAFF.